The 20 T cell receptor beta chains given below trace back to one sample, sequenced in a study of identical twins (dated by TCRdb to between 2015 and 2016). Library prep was done by 5' RACE. Sequencing relied on an Illumina HiSeq 2000. TCRdb's own reprocessing of the public reads used fastp at Q25 and MiXCR and kept productive beta chains. Rows with one shared CDR3 protein collapse into an entry with the most common genes and DNA. Counted in this sample were roughly 1,500,000 distinct CDR3 sequences; about 31% of them appeared once. 0.25% to 0.3% of the sample belongs to the ten largest clones. The specimen sequenced was cord blood. The receptors were sampled from a newborn girl in good health.

V and J are TRBV20-1 and TRBJ2-5, with 7 nucleotides matching TRBD2. The CDR3 length is 13 residues. Germline V gene lookup returns CDR1 DFQATT and CDR2 SNEGSKA (reference sequence). The V gene end was trimmed by 3 bases and the J gene end by 5 bases; junction bases not matched to a gene: 6. CDR3 DNA: TGCAGTGCTAGCCCTCCGGGGGGTGAGACCCAGTACTTC. Protein sequence: CSASPPGGETQYF.

The chain joins TRBV12-3 or TRBV12-4 to TRBJ2-3, with D hard to call. V was shortened by 6 bases and J by 6 bases, with 16 bases between the two germline ends. The CDR3 has 14 amino acids. The CDR3 spells CASSGRTLRDTQYF. The CDR3 coding sequence is TGTGCCAGCAGCGGTCGAACCCTTAGGGATACGCAGTATTTT.

The chain joins TRBV18 to TRBJ2-5; D is possibly TRBD1 (7 bases). With 3 bases removed from V and 12 bases from J, the gap between germline ends came to 14 bases. The CDR3 loop spans 12 amino acids. CDR1 KGHSH and CDR2 LQKENI come from the germline V gene. The CDR3: CASSPDSRGEYF. DNA for the CDR3: TGTGCCAGCTCACCGGATTCCAGGGGGGAGTACTTC.

In its sample, this clonotype was seen a few times. This chain joins TRBV5-1 and TRBJ2-1; weak D call: TRBD1 (6 bases). V lost 4 bases and J 2 bases, leaving 13 bases between the germline ends. There are 15 residues in the CDR3. Germline V gene data show CDR1 as SGHRS and CDR2 as YFSETQ. The DNA for the CDR3 is TGCGCCAGCAGCACTGCCGGGACAACCTACAATGAGCAGTTCTTC. It is translated as CASSTAGTTYNEQFF.

This clonotype was seen a few times. This chain connects TRBV10-3 to TRBJ2-7; maybe TRBD1 (5 bases). This CDR3 is 11 amino acids long. The germline CDR1 and CDR2 sequences are ENHRY and SYGVKD. Between the trimmed V and J ends, which lost 4 bases and 5 bases, there was a span of 6 bases. CDR3 sequence (DNA): TGTGCCATCAGTGCAGGGAACGAGCAGTACTTC. Translating it yields CAISAGNEQYF.

V and J are TRBV19 and TRBJ2-3, with D hard to call. V was trimmed by 6 bases and J by 2 bases, leaving 6 bases between them. The CDR3 sequence is 12 residues long. Germline V lookup: CDR1 LNHDA, CDR2 SQIVND (reference sequence). This chain's CDR3 is CASRHNTDTQYF. The CDR3 DNA sequence: TGTGCCAGTAGACACAACACAGATACGCAGTATTTT.

The DNA of the CDR3 is TGTGCCAGCAGCTCGACCCCAGAAGGGGGCAAAGAGACCCAGTACTTC. Its translation: CASSSTPEGGKETQYF. This chain connects TRBV7-9 to TRBJ2-5, with TRBD1 identical over 7 bases. V dropped 4 bases and J dropped 3; count of bases not matched to a gene: 11. This CDR3 is built from 16 residues. Germline V gene data show CDR1 as SEHNR and CDR2 as FQNEAQ (reference sequence).

This chain connects TRBV20-1 to TRBJ1-2, with TRBD1 as a possible D gene (5 bases). V dropped 5 bases and J dropped 2 bases, with 9 bases sitting between them. The CDR3 runs 12 residues. Germline V lookup: CDR1 DFQATT, CDR2 SNEGSKA (reference sequence). The CDR3, as DNA: TGCAGTGCTTGTGGGGGGAACTATGGCTACACCTTC. Amino acid sequence: CSACGGNYGYTF.

Of note for this clonotype: A much larger clone differs from this one at a single base, so this may be a read error. The chain is built from TRBV3-1 and TRBJ1-1; D perhaps matches TRBD1 (5 bases). This CDR3 spans 14 amino acids. Germline CDR1 LGHDT, CDR2 YNNKEL (reference sequence). The CDR3 DNA reads TGTGCCAGCAGCCAGGGACGCGGGAACATTGAAGCTTTCTTT. It specifies CASSQGRGNIEAFF.

The chain combines TRBV27 with TRBJ1-2; 10 bases agree with TRBD1. The CDR3 covers 16 residues. Looked up from germline, CDR1 is MNHEY and CDR2 is SMNVEV (reference sequence). The ends lost 1 base at V and 5 bases at J; junction bases unmatched: 7. The CDR3 nucleotides are TGTGCCAGCAGTTTATGGGGGACAGGGGAACCGTATGGCTACACCTTC. Translation gives CASSLWGTGEPYGYTF.

This clonotype was seen a handful of times. This chain links TRBV7-9 with TRBJ1-4; no reliable D call. The CDR3 consists of 13 residues. The germline CDR1 and CDR2 sequences are SEHNR and FQNEAQ (reference sequence). With 5 bases removed from V and 8 bases from J, the gap between germline ends came to 12 bases. The CDR3 spells CASSEAGKEKLFF. The CDR3 DNA follows: TGTGCCAGCAGCGAAGCGGGGAAGGAAAAACTGTTTTTT.

This clonotype was recorded a few times. V is TRBV5-1 and J is TRBJ1-6; D is uncertain. V was clipped by 2 bases and J by 10 bases, with 22 bases between them. Germline V lookup: CDR1 SGHRS, CDR2 YFSETQ. This CDR3 has 17 amino acids. CDR3 sequence reads: CASSFSGSVGDRSPLHF. The CDR3, as DNA: TGCGCCAGCAGCTTCTCTGGGAGCGTCGGGGATAGATCACCCCTCCACTTT. The entire variable domain, with the rest obtained from reference TRBV5-1 and TRBJ1-6, is as follows: KAGVTQTPRYLIKTRGQQVTLSCSPISGHRSVSWYQQTPGQGLQFLFEYFSETQRNKGNFPGRFSGRQFSNSRSEMNVSTLELGDSALYLCASSFSGSVGDRSPLHFGNGTRLTVT.

The chain joins TRBV29-1 to TRBJ2-1, with 9 bases matching TRBD1. The ends lost 6 bases at V and 7 bases at J; junction bases unmatched: 7. This CDR3 contains 13 residues. The germline CDR1 and CDR2 sequences are SQVTM and ANQGSEA. The chain's CDR3 is CSVSGQGKNEQFF. The CDR3 DNA sequence: TGCAGCGTATCGGGACAGGGCAAGAATGAGCAGTTCTTC.

This clonotype was seen at least ten times. The rearrangement links TRBV28 to TRBJ2-4; D unresolved. Germline assignment: CDR1 MDHEN and CDR2 SYDVKM. This CDR3 is 16 amino acids long. V was pared by 1 base and J by 0 bases, with 10 bases between. The CDR3 loop is CASSLLVRVAKNIQYF. The CDR3 bases are TGTGCCAGCAGTTTATTGGTCAGAGTAGCCAAAAACATTCAGTACTTC.

The chain carries TRBV7-2 and TRBJ1-3; D is unclear. Trimming cost V 5 bases and J 0 bases, with 14 bases left between them. Germline CDR1 is SGHTA and CDR2 is FQGNSA. The CDR3 contains 16 residues. This CDR3 reads CASSPGLVVSGNTIYF. The CDR3 DNA follows: TGTGCCAGCAGCCCAGGACTGGTCGTCTCTGGAAACACCATATATTTT.

This clonotype was detected only a few times. The chain recombines TRBV28 with TRBJ2-7, with TRBD2 matching over 13 bases. The CDR3 is 16 residues long. CDR1 MDHEN and CDR2 SYDVKM come from the germline V gene. After removal of 4 bases from V and 4 bases from J, the junction contained 7 bases not matched to a gene. CDR3 nucleotide sequence: TGTGCCAGCAGTTCCCGGACTAGCGGGAGTTTTTACGAGCAGTACTTC. This codes for CASSSRTSGSFYEQYF. The entire variable domain, with the rest obtained from reference TRBV28 and TRBJ2-7, is as follows: DVKVTQSSRYLVKRTGEKVFLECVQDMDHENMFWYRQDPGLGLRLIYFSYDVKMKEKGDIPEGYSVSREKKERFSLILESASTNQTSMYLCASSSRTSGSFYEQYFGPGTRLTVT.

The chain joins TRBV7-2 to TRBJ1-2; D remains ambiguous. This CDR3 comprises 16 residues. CDR1 SGHTA and CDR2 FQGNSA come from the germline V gene. V was trimmed by 1 base and J by 5 bases, leaving 17 bases between them. DNA of the CDR3: TGTGCCAGCAGCTTAGTCAGCGCTAAAGGTCCGTATGGCTACACCTTC. This codes for CASSLVSAKGPYGYTF.

The chain couples TRBV3-1 to TRBJ2-1, with D possibly matching TRBD2 (6 bases). Germline V gives CDR1 LGHDT, CDR2 YNNKEL (reference sequence). V shed 6 bases and J shed 6 bases, with 12 bases lying between them. The CDR3 spans 13 residues. In DNA, the CDR3 is TGTGCCAGCAGGGTGCTAGCGACCAATGAGCAGTTCTTC. Protein product: CASRVLATNEQFF.

The V and J genes are TRBV28 and TRBJ2-7, with 11 bases that match TRBD2. The CDR3 has 15 residues. Per germline, CDR1 MDHEN and CDR2 SYDVKM. Trimming at V came to 5 bases and at J to 3 bases, leaving 6 bases not matched to a gene. CDR3: CASSTLAGGYYEQYF. The CDR3 nucleotides read TGTGCCAGCAGTACCCTAGCGGGAGGTTACTACGAGCAGTACTTC.

The CDR3 nucleotides read TGCAGTGCTAGAGATTTGGGCGCCCCTGAGGGAGCTTTCTTT. It yields the protein CSARDLGAPEGAFF. The chain joins TRBV20-1 to TRBJ1-1; D ambiguous. Germline V gene sequence: CDR1 DFQATT, CDR2 SNEGSKA (reference sequence). This CDR3 is 14 amino acids long. V lost 0 bases and J lost 10, with 18 bases in between.